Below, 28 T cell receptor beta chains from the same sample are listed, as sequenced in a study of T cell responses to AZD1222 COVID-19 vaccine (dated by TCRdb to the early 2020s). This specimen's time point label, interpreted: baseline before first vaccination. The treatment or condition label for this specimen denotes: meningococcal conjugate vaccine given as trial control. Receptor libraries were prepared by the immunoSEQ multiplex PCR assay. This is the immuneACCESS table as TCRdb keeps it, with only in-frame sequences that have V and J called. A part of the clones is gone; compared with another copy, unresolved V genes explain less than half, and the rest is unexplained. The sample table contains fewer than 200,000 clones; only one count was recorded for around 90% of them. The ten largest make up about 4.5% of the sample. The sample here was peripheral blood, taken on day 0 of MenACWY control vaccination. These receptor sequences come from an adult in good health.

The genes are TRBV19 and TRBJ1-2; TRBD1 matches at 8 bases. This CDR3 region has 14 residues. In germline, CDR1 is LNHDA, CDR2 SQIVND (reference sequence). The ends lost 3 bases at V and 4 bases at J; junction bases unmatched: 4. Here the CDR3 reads CASSMRQGIYGYTF. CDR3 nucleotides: TGTGCCAGTAGTATGAGACAGGGGATCTATGGCTACACCTTC.

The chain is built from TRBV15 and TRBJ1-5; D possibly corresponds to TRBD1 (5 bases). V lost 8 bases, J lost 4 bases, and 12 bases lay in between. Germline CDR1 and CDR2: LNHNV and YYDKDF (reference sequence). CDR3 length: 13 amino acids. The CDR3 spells CATSLGRNQPQHF. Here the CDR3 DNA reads TGTGCCACCTCCTTGGGACGGAATCAGCCCCAGCATTTT.

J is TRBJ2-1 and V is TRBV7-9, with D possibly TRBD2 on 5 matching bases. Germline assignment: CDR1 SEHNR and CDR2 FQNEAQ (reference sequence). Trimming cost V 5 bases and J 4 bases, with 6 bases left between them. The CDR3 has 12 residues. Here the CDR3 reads CASSRDYNEQFF. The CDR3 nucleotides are TGTGCCAGCAGCCGGGATTACAATGAGCAGTTCTTC.

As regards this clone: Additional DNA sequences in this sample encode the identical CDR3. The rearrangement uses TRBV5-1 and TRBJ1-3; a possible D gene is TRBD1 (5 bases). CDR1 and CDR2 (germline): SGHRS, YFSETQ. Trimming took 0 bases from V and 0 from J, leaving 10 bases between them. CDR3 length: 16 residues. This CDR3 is CASSLGEGRSGNTIYF. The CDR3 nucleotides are TGCGCCAGCAGCTTGGGTGAGGGACGCTCTGGAAACACCATATATTTT. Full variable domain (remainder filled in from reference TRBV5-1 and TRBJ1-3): KAGVTQTPRYLIKTRGQQVTLSCSPISGHRSVSWYQQTPGQGLQFLFEYFSETQRNKGNFPGRFSGRQFSNSRSEMNVSTLELGDSALYLCASSLGEGRSGNTIYFGEGSWLTVV.

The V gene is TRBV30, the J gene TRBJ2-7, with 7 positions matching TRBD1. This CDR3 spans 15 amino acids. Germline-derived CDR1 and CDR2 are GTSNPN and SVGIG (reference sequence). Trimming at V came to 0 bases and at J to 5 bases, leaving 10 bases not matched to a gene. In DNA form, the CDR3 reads TGTGCCTGGAGTGTAAGGGGGCGGAGAATGGACGAGCAGTACTTC. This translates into CAWSVRGRRMDEQYF.

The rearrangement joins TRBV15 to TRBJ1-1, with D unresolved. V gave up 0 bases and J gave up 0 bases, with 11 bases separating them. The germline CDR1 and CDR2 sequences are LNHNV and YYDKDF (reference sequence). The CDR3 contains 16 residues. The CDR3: CATSRDLNSMNTEAFF. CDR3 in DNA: TGTGCCACCAGCAGAGATCTAAACAGCATGAACACTGAAGCTTTCTTT.

In DNA form, the CDR3 reads TGCGCCAGCAGCTTATCAGACCTCCAAGAGACCCAGTACTTC. Translated: CASSLSDLQETQYF. V and J are TRBV5-1 and TRBJ2-5; no clear D. Germline V lookup: CDR1 SGHRS, CDR2 YFSETQ. V was trimmed by 2 bases and J by 1 base, leaving 9 bases between them. The length of the CDR3 is 14 residues.

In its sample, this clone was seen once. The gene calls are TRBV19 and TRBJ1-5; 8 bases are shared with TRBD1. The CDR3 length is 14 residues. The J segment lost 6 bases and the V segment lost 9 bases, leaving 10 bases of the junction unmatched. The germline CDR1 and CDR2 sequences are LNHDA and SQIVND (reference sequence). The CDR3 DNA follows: TGTGCCAGCATCCCCACAGGGGGATTTCAGCCCCAGCATTTT. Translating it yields CASIPTGGFQPQHF.

CDR3 amino acids: CASNPSGVADTQYF. The CDR3 DNA is TGTGCCAGCAACCCTAGCGGGGTCGCAGATACGCAGTATTTT. The rearrangement joins TRBV28 to TRBJ2-3; 9 nucleotides line up with TRBD2. The germline gives CDR1 MDHEN, CDR2 SYDVKM. The CDR3 is made up of 14 amino acids. V gave up 7 bases and J gave up 4 bases; unmatched junction bases: 6.

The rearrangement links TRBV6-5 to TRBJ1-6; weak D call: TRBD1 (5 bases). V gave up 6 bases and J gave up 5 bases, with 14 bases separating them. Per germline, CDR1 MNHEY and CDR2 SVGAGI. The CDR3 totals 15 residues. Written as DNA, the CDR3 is TGTGCCAGCAGCCACCGGGGGGAGAATAATTCACCCCTCCACTTT. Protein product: CASSHRGENNSPLHF.

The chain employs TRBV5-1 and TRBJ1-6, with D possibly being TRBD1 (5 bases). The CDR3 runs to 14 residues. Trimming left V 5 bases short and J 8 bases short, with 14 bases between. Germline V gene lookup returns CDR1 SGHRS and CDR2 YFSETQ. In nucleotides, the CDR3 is TGCGCCAGCAGTCGAGGCAGGGATGATTCACCCCTCCACTTT. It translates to CASSRGRDDSPLHF.

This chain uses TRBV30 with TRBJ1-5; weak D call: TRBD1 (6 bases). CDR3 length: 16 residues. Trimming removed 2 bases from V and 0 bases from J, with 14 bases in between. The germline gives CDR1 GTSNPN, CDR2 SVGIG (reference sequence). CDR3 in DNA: TGTGCCTGGAGTCCCGAGACAGGTCGTAGCAATCAGCCCCAGCATTTT. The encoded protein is CAWSPETGRSNQPQHF.

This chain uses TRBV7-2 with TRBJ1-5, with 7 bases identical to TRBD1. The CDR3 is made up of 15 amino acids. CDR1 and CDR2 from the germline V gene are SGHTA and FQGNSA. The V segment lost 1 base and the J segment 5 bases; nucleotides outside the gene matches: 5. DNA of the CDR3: TGTGCCAGCAGCTTAGTAGGGGGCGGTCATCAGCCCCAGCATTTT. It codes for CASSLVGGGHQPQHF. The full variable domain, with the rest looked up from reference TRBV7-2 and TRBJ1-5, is GAGVSQSPSNKVTEKGKDVELRCDPISGHTALYWYRQSLGQGLEFLIYFQGNSAPDKSGLPSDRFSAERTGGSVSTLTIQRTQQEDSAVYLCASSLVGGGHQPQHFGDGTRLSIL.

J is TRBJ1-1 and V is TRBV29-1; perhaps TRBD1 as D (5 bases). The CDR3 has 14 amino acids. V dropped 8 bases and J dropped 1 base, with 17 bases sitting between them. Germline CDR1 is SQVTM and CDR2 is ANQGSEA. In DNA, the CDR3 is TGCAGCCTTAGGGAGGGCAGGGCGAACACTGAAGCTTTCTTT. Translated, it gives CSLREGRANTEAFF.

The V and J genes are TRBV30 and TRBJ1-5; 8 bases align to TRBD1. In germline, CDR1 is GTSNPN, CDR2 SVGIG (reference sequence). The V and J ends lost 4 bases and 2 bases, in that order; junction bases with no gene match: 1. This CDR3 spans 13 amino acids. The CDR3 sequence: CAWTGGGNQPQHF. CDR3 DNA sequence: TGTGCCTGGACAGGGGGCGGCAATCAGCCCCAGCATTTT.

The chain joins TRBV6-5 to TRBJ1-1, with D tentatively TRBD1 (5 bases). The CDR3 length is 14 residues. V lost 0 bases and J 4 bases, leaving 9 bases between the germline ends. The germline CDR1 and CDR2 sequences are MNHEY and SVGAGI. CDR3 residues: CASSYSSGFTEAFF. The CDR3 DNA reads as TGTGCCAGCAGTTACTCGTCAGGGTTCACTGAAGCTTTCTTT.

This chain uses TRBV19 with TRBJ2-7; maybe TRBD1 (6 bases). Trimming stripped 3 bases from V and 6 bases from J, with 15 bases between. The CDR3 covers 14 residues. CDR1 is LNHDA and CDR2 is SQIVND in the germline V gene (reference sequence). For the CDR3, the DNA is TGTGCCAGTAGTATGACAGGCCCGGGCTCCGAGCAGTACTTC. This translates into CASSMTGPGSEQYF.

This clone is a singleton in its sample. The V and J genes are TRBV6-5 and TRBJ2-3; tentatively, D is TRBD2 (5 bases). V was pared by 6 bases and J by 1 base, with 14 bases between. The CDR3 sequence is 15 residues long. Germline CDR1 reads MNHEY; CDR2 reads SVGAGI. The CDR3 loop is CASSQMGRGTDTQYF. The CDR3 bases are TGTGCCAGCAGCCAAATGGGGAGAGGCACAGATACGCAGTATTTT.

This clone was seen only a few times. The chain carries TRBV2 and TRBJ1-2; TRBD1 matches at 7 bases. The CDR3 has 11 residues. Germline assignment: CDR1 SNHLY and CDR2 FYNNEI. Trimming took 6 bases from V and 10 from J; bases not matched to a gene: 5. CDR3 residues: CASSPQGNYTF. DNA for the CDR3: TGTGCCAGCAGCCCACAGGGGAACTACACCTTC. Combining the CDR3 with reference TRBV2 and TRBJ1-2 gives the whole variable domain EPEVTQTPSHQVTQMGQEVILRCVPISNHLYFYWYRQILGQKVEFLVSFYNNEISEKSEIFDDQFSVERPDGSNFTLKIRSTKLEDSAMYFCASSPQGNYTFGSGTRLTVV.

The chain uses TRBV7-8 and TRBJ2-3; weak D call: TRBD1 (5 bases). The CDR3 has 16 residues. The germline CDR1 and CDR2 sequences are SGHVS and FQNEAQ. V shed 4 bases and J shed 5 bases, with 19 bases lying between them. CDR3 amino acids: CASSYRRVYPIDTQYF. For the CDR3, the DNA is TGTGCCAGCAGCTACCGCAGGGTATATCCTATAGATACGCAGTATTTT.

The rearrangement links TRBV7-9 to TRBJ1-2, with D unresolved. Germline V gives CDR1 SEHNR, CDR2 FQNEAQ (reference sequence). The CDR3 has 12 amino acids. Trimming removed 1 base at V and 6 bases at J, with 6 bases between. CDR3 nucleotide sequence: TGTGCCAGCAGCTTAGTGGACCATGGCTACACCTTC. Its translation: CASSLVDHGYTF.

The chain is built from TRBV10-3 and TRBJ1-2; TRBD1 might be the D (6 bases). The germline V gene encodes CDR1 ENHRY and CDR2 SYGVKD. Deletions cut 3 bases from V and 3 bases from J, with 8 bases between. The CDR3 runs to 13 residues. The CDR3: CAISDRGHYGYTF. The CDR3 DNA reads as TGTGCCATCAGTGACAGGGGCCACTATGGCTACACCTTC.

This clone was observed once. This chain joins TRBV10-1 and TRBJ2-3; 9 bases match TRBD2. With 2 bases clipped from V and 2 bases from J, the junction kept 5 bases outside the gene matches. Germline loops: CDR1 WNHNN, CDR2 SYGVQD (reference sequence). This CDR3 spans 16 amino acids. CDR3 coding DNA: TGCGCCAGCAGTGAGCAGGGCGGGAGGGCCACAGATACGCAGTATTTT. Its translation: CASSEQGGRATDTQYF.

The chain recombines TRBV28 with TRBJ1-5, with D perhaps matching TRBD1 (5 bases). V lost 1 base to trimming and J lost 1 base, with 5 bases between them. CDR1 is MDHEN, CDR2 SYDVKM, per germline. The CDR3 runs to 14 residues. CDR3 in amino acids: CASSLSGSNQPQHF. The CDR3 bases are TGTGCCAGCAGTTTATCAGGGAGCAATCAGCCCCAGCATTTT.

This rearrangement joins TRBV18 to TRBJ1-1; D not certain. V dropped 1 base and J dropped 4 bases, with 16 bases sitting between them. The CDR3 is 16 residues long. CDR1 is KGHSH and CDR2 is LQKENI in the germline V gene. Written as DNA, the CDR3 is TGTGCCAGCTCACCACAAGCCCAGACGGTAGTCACTGAAGCTTTCTTT. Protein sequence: CASSPQAQTVVTEAFF.

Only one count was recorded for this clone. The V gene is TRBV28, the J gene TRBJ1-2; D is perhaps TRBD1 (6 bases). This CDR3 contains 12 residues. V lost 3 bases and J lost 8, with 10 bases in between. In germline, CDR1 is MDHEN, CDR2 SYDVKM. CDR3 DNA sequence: TGTGCCAGCAGTTTGTGGGGGCTAGGCTACACCTTC. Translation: CASSLWGLGYTF.

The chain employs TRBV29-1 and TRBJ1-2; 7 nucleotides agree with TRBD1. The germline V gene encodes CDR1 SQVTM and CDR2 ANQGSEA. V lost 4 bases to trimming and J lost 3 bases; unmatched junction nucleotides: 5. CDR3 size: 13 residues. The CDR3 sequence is CSVGVGGDYGYTF. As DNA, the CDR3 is TGCAGCGTTGGGGTAGGGGGCGACTATGGCTACACCTTC.

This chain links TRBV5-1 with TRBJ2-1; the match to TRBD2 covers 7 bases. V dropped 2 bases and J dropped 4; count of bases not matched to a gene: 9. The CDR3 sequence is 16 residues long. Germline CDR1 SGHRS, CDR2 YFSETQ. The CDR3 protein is CASSLAVRGGYNEQFF. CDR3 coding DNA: TGCGCCAGCAGCTTAGCTGTTCGGGGAGGGTACAATGAGCAGTTCTTC.